This TCR beta chain was retrieved from a study of molecular identifiers for immune sequencing clone quantification. MiXCR, run by TCRdb on the PCR reads, gives a single entry per CDR3 protein. The sample holds about 640,000 distinct CDR3 sequences; just under 20% are singletons and the top ten take 0.85%. The CDR3 spans 15 residues. Per germline, CDR1 MNHEY and CDR2 SVGAGI. Losses at the gene ends were 2 bases for V and 2 bases for J; bases not matched to a gene: 5. The authors gated naive CD8 T cells as CD8+CD4-CCR7+CD45RA+ for sorting. Findings and limits, study-wide: Clones carrying above 20 RNA copies accounted for over 98% of effector molecules, under 1% in naive cells. Sizes of clones that are highly expanded could be underestimated (if identical TCR molecules share a barcode).

Concerning this clonotype itself: The antigen is not known.

This TCR derives from a human donor in good health. Some libraries in this study had Jurkat cell RNA spiked in. The chain joins TRBV6-5 to TRBJ2-7; 8 bases align to TRBD1. The material sequenced was naive CD8+ T cells from blood, with Jurkat cell RNA spiked in. Subset of the sample: FACS-sorted CD8+CD4-CCR7+CD45RA+ naive T cells. The chain's CDR3 is CASSYGDRKTYEQYF. CDR3 coding DNA: TGTGCCAGCAGTTACGGGGACAGGAAAACCTACGAGCAGTACTTC.